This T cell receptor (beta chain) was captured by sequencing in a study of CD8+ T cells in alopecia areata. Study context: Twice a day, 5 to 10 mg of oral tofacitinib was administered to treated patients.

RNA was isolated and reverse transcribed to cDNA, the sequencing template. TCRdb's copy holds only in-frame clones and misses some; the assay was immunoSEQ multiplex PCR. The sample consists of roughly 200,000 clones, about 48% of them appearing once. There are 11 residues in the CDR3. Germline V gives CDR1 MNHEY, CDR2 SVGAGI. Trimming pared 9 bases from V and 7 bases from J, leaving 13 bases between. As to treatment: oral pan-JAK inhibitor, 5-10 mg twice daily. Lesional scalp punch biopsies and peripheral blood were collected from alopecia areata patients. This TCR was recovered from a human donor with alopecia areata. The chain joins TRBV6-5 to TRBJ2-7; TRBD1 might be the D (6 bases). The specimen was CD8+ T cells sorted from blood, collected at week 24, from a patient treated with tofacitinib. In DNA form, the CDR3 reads TGTGCCAGTCAACAGGGTCGGGAGCAGTACTTC. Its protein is CASQQGREQYF.